This T cell receptor beta chain was sequenced in a study of memory CD4+ T cells and cytomegalovirus serostatus. Study summary: Of the healthy Belgian adults, 9 were CMV seropositive and more than 20 seronegative.

Overall study results and limits: The CMV-associated TCR signature appears largely within the CD4+ memory repertoire. Of around 160 reported CMV TCRbeta sequences, some 67 were found in memory CD4+ repertoires.

Single viable CD3+CD4+CD8-CD45RO+ cells were sorted as the memory CD4+ T cells. CMV serostatus came from serum IgG against pp150, pp28, p38, p52. This clone was found once. The antigen remains undetermined. This table comes from immunoSEQ multiplex PCR, and its TCRdb copy is limited to in-frame clones, with some not included. The table lists around 88,000 clones, under 90% of them singletons, with about 3.5% in the top ten. Germline V gives CDR1 SGHTA, CDR2 FQGTGA. The CDR3 extends over 14 amino acids. Trimming took off 8 bases at V and 2 bases at J, with 14 bases between the two ends. The chain carries TRBV7-3 and TRBJ2-3, with D possibly TRBD2 on 7 matching bases. The specimen sequenced was memory CD4+ T cells from blood. The receptor was isolated from an adult in good health and CMV-seropositive. The CDR3 nucleotides are TGTGCCAGCGGGCAGGGGAGGGTCACAGATACGCAGTATTTT. It translates to CASGQGRVTDTQYF. Variable domain in full (rest from reference TRBV7-3 and TRBJ2-3): GAGVSQTPSNKVTEKGKYVELRCDPISGHTALYWYRQSLGQGPEFLIYFQGTGAADDSGLPNDRFFAVRPEGSVSTLKIQRTERGDSAVYLCASGQGRVTDTQYFGPGTRLTVL.